Listed below are T cell receptor beta chains from one sample, sequenced in a study of CD8 T cells in ankylosing spondylitis. TCRdb recomputed calls from the 5' RACE reads with MiXCR, one row per CDR3 protein. The sample carries 120,000 to 150,000 distinct CDR3 sequences, about 8% recorded once. The sample was synovial fluid, either unsorted or a sorted T cell fraction (not recorded which). These receptors were collected from a male donor with ankylosing spondylitis. Both conserved end residues are part of each CDR3. D genes are given only for firm matches. Only some rows state a clone size, as once, few, many or a class for expanded clones.

.	many	TRBV20-1	TRBJ2-3	TGCAGTGCGCAGACTATGGTTCGTACGCAGTATTTT	CSAQTMVRTQYF
.	few	TRBV12-3/TRBV12-4	TRBJ2-4	TGTGCCAGCAGTTTAGCGCTGCCCGGTCGGAACATTCAGTACTTC	CASSLALPGRNIQYF
.	many	TRBV19	TRBJ1-5	TGTGCCAGTAGTCAGGGGCTATTGGCCCAGCATTTT	CASSQGLLAQHF
TRBD2	.	TRBV11-2	TRBJ2-7	TGTGCCAGCAGCCGAGACCCGGGACTAGCGGTGCAGGGTACCTACGAGCAGTACTTC	CASSRDPGLAVQGTYEQYF
.	.	TRBV10-3	TRBJ1-2	TGTGCCATCAGTGAGTCCCAGGCGGGAGGCTACACCTTC	CAISESQAGGYTF
.	many	TRBV18	TRBJ1-2	TGTGCCAGCTCACCAGAACAGGTTTTATCCGGCTACACCTTC	CASSPEQVLSGYTF
.	few	TRBV6-5	TRBJ1-2	TGTGCCAGCAGTTATTTCTCCAACAGGGCTAACTATGGCTACACCTTC	CASSYFSNRANYGYTF
TRBD2	many	TRBV7-2	TRBJ2-1	TGTGCCAGCAGCTTAGATGGGCGGGAGACCAATGAGCAGTTCTTC	CASSLDGRETNEQFF
.	many	TRBV24-1	TRBJ2-3	TGTGCCACCAGTGATTTCGGCGGGGGCCAGATAACGCAGTATTTT	CATSDFGGGQITQYF
.	many	TRBV6-6	TRBJ1-2	TGTGCCAGCACCCAGCGGCTCGCTGGCTACACCTTC	CASTQRLAGYTF
.	many	TRBV29-1	TRBJ1-1	TGCAGCGTTGCGTGGGATATGAACACTGAAGCTTTCTTT	CSVAWDMNTEAFF
.	few	TRBV29-1	TRBJ2-3	TGCAGCGTTGACCACGGCGAAGGGAACACAGATACGCAGTATTTT	CSVDHGEGNTDTQYF
TRBD2	many	TRBV20-1	TRBJ2-7	TGCAGTGCTCTAGGACTAGTCGACGAGCAGTACTTC	CSALGLVDEQYF
.	.	TRBV27	TRBJ2-3	TGTGCCAGCAGTTTAAAAGGGAGCACAGATACGCAGTATTTT	CASSLKGSTDTQYF
.	.	TRBV20-1	TRBJ2-1	TGCAGTGCCAGTGGACCAATGGGGTTCTATGAGCAGTTCTTC	CSASGPMGFYEQFF
TRBD1	.	TRBV20-1	TRBJ2-1	TGCAGTGCAACAGACAGGGGGGATGAGCAGTTCTTC	CSATDRGDEQFF
TRBD1	.	TRBV28	TRBJ1-5	TGTGCCAGCAGGATGGACAGGGGGCATCAGCCCCAGCATTTT	CASRMDRGHQPQHF
.	many	TRBV7-3	TRBJ2-6	TGTGCCAGCAGCCGTAACTCTGGGGCCAACGTCCTGACTTTC	CASSRNSGANVLTF
.	many	TRBV4-1	TRBJ1-1	TGCGCCAGCAGCCAAGTGAGCAGGGAGAACACTGAAGCTTTCTTT	CASSQVSRENTEAFF
TRBD1	many	TRBV7-9	TRBJ1-1	TGTGCCATCGGACAGGGGATGAACACTGAAGCTTTCTTT	CAIGQGMNTEAFF
.	few	TRBV10-3	TRBJ1-4	TGTGCCATCAGAGACCGACAGGAGGGAGAAAAACTGTTTTTT	CAIRDRQEGEKLFF
TRBD1	many	TRBV4-1	TRBJ1-1	TGCGCCAGCAGCCAGCCCGACAGGGAAAGTTGGGAAGCTTTCTTT	CASSQPDRESWEAFF
TRBD1	few	TRBV29-1	TRBJ1-1	TGCAGCGCCGGGGGCCAGGGGGGCACTGAAGCTTTCTTT	CSAGGQGGTEAFF
TRBD2	.	TRBV5-4	TRBJ2-3	TGTGCCAGCAGCTCCAGCGGGGGGGGGACAGATACGCAGTATTTT	CASSSSGGGTDTQYF
.	.	TRBV9	TRBJ2-5	TGTGCCAGCAGCGTAAGTGCGGCGCTCGGGGAGACCCAGTACTTC	CASSVSAALGETQYF
.	many	TRBV7-9	TRBJ1-4	TGTGCCAGCAGACACACAGGGTCGGGTGAAAAACTGTTTTTT	CASRHTGSGEKLFF
TRBD2	.	TRBV4-2	TRBJ2-5	TGTGCCAGCAGCCAAAGACTAGCGGGGGGGCTGGAGACCCAGTACTTC	CASSQRLAGGLETQYF
.	.	TRBV18	TRBJ1-4	TGTGCCAGCTCACCACAGGGGAATGAAAAACTGTTTTTT	CASSPQGNEKLFF